The 28 T cell receptor beta chains reported below all come from one sample, sequenced in a study of CD4+ T cells in melanoma. Data came from immunoSEQ multiplex PCR; TCRdb stores just in-frame clones and leaves some out. The sample consists of fewer than 5,000 clones, about 65% of them appearing once. Source material: cells from a culture (not recorded whether cultured in vitro). These receptors were taken from a human donor with melanoma.

In this sample, this clone turned up once. The chain combines TRBV27 with TRBJ2-7; D unclear. The CDR3 totals 14 residues. CDR1 and CDR2 (germline): MNHEY, SMNVEV (reference sequence). Trimming removed 0 bases from V and 2 bases from J, with 8 bases in between. CDR3 sequence: CASSLSGYPYEQYF. The CDR3 bases are TGTGCCAGCAGTTTATCAGGGTACCCCTACGAGCAGTACTTC.

The sample holds a few counts of this clone. The chain uses TRBV7-9 and TRBJ1-1, with a possible D match to TRBD1 (6 bases). The length of the CDR3 is 12 residues. Trimming took off 5 bases at V and 12 bases at J, with 16 bases between the two ends. CDR1 and CDR2 (germline): SEHNR, FQNEAQ (reference sequence). The CDR3 loop is CASSGGGHLTFF. Written as DNA, the CDR3 is TGTGCCAGCAGCGGGGGGGGCCACCTGACTTTCTTT.

The rearrangement links TRBV9 to TRBJ2-5, with D uncertain. Germline CDR1 SGDLS, CDR2 YYNGEE. The CDR3 loop spans 13 amino acids. With 2 bases removed from V and 5 bases from J, the gap between germline ends came to 10 bases. In DNA form, the CDR3 reads TGTGCCAGCAGCGTTAGCCAGGTCGAGACCCAGTACTTC. It is translated as CASSVSQVETQYF.

The chain joins TRBV5-1 to TRBJ1-5; D remains unclear. The CDR3 is 16 amino acids. Between the trimmed V and J ends, which lost 4 bases and 3 bases, there was a span of 17 bases. Germline V lookup: CDR1 SGHRS, CDR2 YFSETQ. CDR3 protein: CASSLDGRRYNQPQHF. The CDR3 DNA follows: TGCGCCAGCAGCCTAGACGGGCGGAGGTACAATCAGCCCCAGCATTTT.

For this clone: Other DNA sequences from this sample encode an identical CDR3 as well. The chain is built from TRBV19 and TRBJ2-2, with 8 bases identical to TRBD2. The germline gives CDR1 LNHDA, CDR2 SQIVND (reference sequence). This CDR3 comprises 15 residues. J gave up 3 bases and V 2 bases, and 2 bases lay outside the gene matches. As DNA, the CDR3 is TGTGCCAGTAGTATATACGGGGGGGACACCGGGGAGCTGTTTTTT. Translation gives CASSIYGGDTGELFF.

The chain joins TRBV6-1 to TRBJ2-3; 8 nucleotides align to TRBD2. V lost 3 bases and J lost 4; bases outside the gene matches: 6. Germline CDR1 reads MNHNS; CDR2 reads SASEGT. CDR3 length: 15 amino acids. The CDR3 region is CASSERGGQADTQYF. The DNA of the CDR3 is TGTGCCAGCAGTGAGCGCGGGGGGCAGGCAGATACGCAGTATTTT.

The rearrangement uses TRBV30 and TRBJ2-7; D not certain. V gave up 5 bases and J gave up 2 bases, with 7 bases separating them. Looked up from germline, CDR1 is GTSNPN and CDR2 is SVGIG (reference sequence). There are 11 residues in the CDR3. DNA for the CDR3: TGTGCCTGGGCCTCTGCCTACGAGCAGTACTTC. It yields the protein CAWASAYEQYF. The full variable domain, rest sourced from reference TRBV30 and TRBJ2-7, is SQTIHQWPATLVQPVGSPLSLECTVEGTSNPNLYWYRQAAGRGLQLLFYSVGIGQISSEVPQNLSASRPQDRQFILSSKKLLLSDSGFYLCAWASAYEQYFGPGTRLTVT.

The chain carries TRBV28 and TRBJ2-2, with TRBD1 identical over 8 bases. Germline CDR1 is MDHEN and CDR2 is SYDVKM. The V gene end was trimmed by 5 bases and the J gene end by 6 bases; junction bases not matched to a gene: 5. The CDR3 runs to 14 residues. CDR3 protein: CASSPDRAPGELFF. The DNA for the CDR3 is TGTGCCAGCAGTCCGGACAGGGCCCCCGGGGAGCTGTTTTTT.

The chain joins TRBV5-1 to TRBJ2-7, with unresolved D. In germline, CDR1 is SGHRS, CDR2 YFSETQ. The CDR3 consists of 11 residues. V shed 2 bases and J shed 4 bases, with 4 bases lying between them. CDR3 in amino acids: CASSFNYEQYF. In nucleotides, the CDR3 is TGCGCCAGCAGCTTCAATTACGAGCAGTACTTC.

The chain employs TRBV10-3 and TRBJ2-6; 9 bases align to TRBD2. The CDR3 covers 18 residues. V lost 2 bases, J lost 0 bases, and 5 bases stayed unmatched. Germline CDR1 and CDR2: ENHRY and SYGVKD. CDR3 in DNA: TGTGCCATCAGTGAGCAAGAGCGGGGGGCCTCTGGGGCCAACGTCCTGACTTTC. Translated, it gives CAISEQERGASGANVLTF.

The rearrangement uses TRBV2 and TRBJ1-2; the match to TRBD1 covers 9 bases. CDR1 and CDR2 (germline): SNHLY, FYNNEI. CDR3 size: 14 residues. J lost 4 bases, V lost 1 base, and 1 base had no gene match. CDR3 loop: CASSEVTGGYGYTF. In DNA form, the CDR3 reads TGTGCCAGCAGTGAAGTGACAGGGGGCTATGGCTACACCTTC.

There are a few counts of this clone. The genes are TRBV19 and TRBJ2-1, with 8 nucleotides matching TRBD2. Germline V gene sequence: CDR1 LNHDA, CDR2 SQIVND (reference sequence). Trimming at V came to 5 bases and at J to 3 bases, leaving 6 bases not matched to a gene. The CDR3 loop spans 15 amino acids. Here the CDR3 reads CASSVTSGDYNEQFF. CDR3 nucleotides: TGTGCCAGTAGTGTAACTAGCGGAGACTACAATGAGCAGTTCTTC.

V usage is TRBV30 and J usage is TRBJ2-7; TRBD2 aligns across 7 bases. Germline loops: CDR1 GTSNPN, CDR2 SVGIG (reference sequence). This CDR3 has 14 amino acids. V was pared by 4 bases and J by 0 bases, with 6 bases of the junction left unmatched. CDR3 loop: CAWTGGGGSYEQYF. The CDR3 DNA reads as TGTGCCTGGACGGGTGGCGGGGGCTCCTACGAGCAGTACTTC. Full variable domain (outside the CDR3, taken from reference TRBV30 and TRBJ2-7): SQTIHQWPATLVQPVGSPLSLECTVEGTSNPNLYWYRQAAGRGLQLLFYSVGIGQISSEVPQNLSASRPQDRQFILSSKKLLLSDSGFYLCAWTGGGGSYEQYFGPGTRLTVT.

This clone turned up a few times. The rearrangement uses TRBV15 and TRBJ1-5; 9 nucleotides line up with TRBD1. Germline V gene lookup returns CDR1 LNHNV and CDR2 YYDKDF (reference sequence). The trim removed 0 bases at V and 6 bases at J, leaving 3 bases unmatched. The CDR3 loop spans 15 amino acids. In DNA, the CDR3 is TGTGCCACCAGCAGAGAGCGACAGGGGGGTCAGCCCCAGCATTTT. Its protein is CATSRERQGGQPQHF.

This chain joins TRBV5-1 and TRBJ2-1, with no clear D. Germline CDR1 and CDR2: SGHRS and YFSETQ. V was trimmed by 4 bases and J by 9 bases, leaving 11 bases between them. The CDR3 runs to 12 residues. The DNA for the CDR3 is TGCGCCAGCAGCCCCGTTTTTGGTGAGCAGTTCTTC. Its protein is CASSPVFGEQFF. The full variable domain, its missing parts supplied by reference TRBV5-1 and TRBJ2-1, is KAGVTQTPRYLIKTRGQQVTLSCSPISGHRSVSWYQQTPGQGLQFLFEYFSETQRNKGNFPGRFSGRQFSNSRSEMNVSTLELGDSALYLCASSPVFGEQFFGPGTRLTVL.

As regards this clone: One end of the junction varies from germline; a read error may be responsible. CDR3 sequence: CSIDPSGAGNEQFF. The CDR3 region has the DNA TGCAGCATTGATCCTAGCGGGGCGGGCAATGAGCAGTTCTTC. J is TRBJ2-1 and V is TRBV29-1; TRBD2 matches at 9 bases. The CDR3 length is 14 residues. The germline gives CDR1 SQVTM, CDR2 ANQGSEA.

J is TRBJ2-1 and V is TRBV5-1; a possible D gene is TRBD2 (6 bases). The V gene lost 1 base and the J gene lost 0 bases, with 11 bases spanning the gap. Germline values: CDR1 SGHRS, CDR2 YFSETQ. CDR3 size: 16 residues. CDR3 nucleotides: TGCGCCAGCAGCTTGCGCGGGGACCCCTCCTACAATGAGCAGTTCTTC. Its translation: CASSLRGDPSYNEQFF. The full variable domain, its missing parts supplied by reference TRBV5-1 and TRBJ2-1, is KAGVTQTPRYLIKTRGQQVTLSCSPISGHRSVSWYQQTPGQGLQFLFEYFSETQRNKGNFPGRFSGRQFSNSRSEMNVSTLELGDSALYLCASSLRGDPSYNEQFFGPGTRLTVL.

J is TRBJ2-5 and V is TRBV20-1; 9 nucleotides line up with TRBD2. In germline, CDR1 is DFQATT, CDR2 SNEGSKA (reference sequence). V dropped 3 bases and J dropped 7; count of bases not matched to a gene: 15. CDR3 length equals 16 residues. Here the CDR3 DNA reads TGCAGTGCTAGTAGCTGGGGCGGGGGGGCCGTTGGGACCCAGTACTTC. This encodes CSASSWGGGAVGTQYF.

The CDR3 protein is CASSQDGWGTEAFF. DNA of the CDR3: TGTGCCAGTTCACAGGACGGCTGGGGCACTGAAGCTTTCTTT. The chain uses TRBV19 and TRBJ1-1, with a possible D match to TRBD1 (5 bases). Germline V gene lookup returns CDR1 LNHDA and CDR2 SQIVND (reference sequence). This CDR3 comprises 14 residues. The germline V and J ends were trimmed by 8 bases and 4 bases, with 17 bases remaining between them.

This clone was picked up one time. This rearrangement joins TRBV6-6 to TRBJ2-3; a possible D gene is TRBD2 (6 bases). Germline assignment: CDR1 MNHNY and CDR2 SVGAGI (reference sequence). This CDR3 has 13 amino acids. Trimming cost V 2 bases and J 6 bases, with 9 bases left between them. CDR3 nucleotides: TGTGCCAGCAGTTACGCGGGGAGGGATACGCAGTATTTT. Protein: CASSYAGRDTQYF.

The V and J genes are TRBV5-4 and TRBJ2-5, with 9 nucleotides matching TRBD2. The CDR3 contains 15 residues. Germline lookup yields CDR1 SGHNT and CDR2 YYREEE (reference sequence). The J segment lost 5 bases and the V segment lost 2 bases, leaving 7 bases of the junction unmatched. CDR3 bases: TGTGCCAGCAGCTTCGGCGGGGGGGCCTCGGAGACCCAGTACTTC. It translates to CASSFGGGASETQYF.

This chain connects TRBV10-1 to TRBJ1-6; D remains ambiguous. The ends were cut back, 6 bases at V and 14 bases at J, with 17 bases in the middle. This CDR3 is 13 amino acids long. Germline V CDR1 and CDR2: WNHNN, SYGVQD (reference sequence). The CDR3 DNA is TGCGCCAGCAGCGCCGCGGGTGTATCGGCCCTCCACTTT. Translated, it gives CASSAAGVSALHF.

This clone is a singleton in its sample. V is TRBV7-9 and J is TRBJ2-5; D is unclear. The CDR3 loop spans 13 amino acids. CDR1 is SEHNR and CDR2 is FQNEAQ in the germline V gene (reference sequence). The V and J ends lost 1 base and 2 bases respectively, with 5 bases between them. CDR3 region: CASSLVLQETQYF. The CDR3 DNA sequence: TGTGCCAGCAGCTTAGTCCTGCAAGAGACCCAGTACTTC.

The chain is built from TRBV6-2 or TRBV6-3 and TRBJ2-7; no clear D gene. Germline CDR1 MNHEY, CDR2 SVGEGT. The CDR3 length is 12 residues. V was clipped by 0 bases and J by 5 bases, with 5 bases between them. The CDR3: CASSYSSHEQYF. DNA for the CDR3: TGTGCCAGCAGTTACTCGAGCCACGAGCAGTACTTC.

This clone has only a few counts. This chain links TRBV30 with TRBJ2-1; 10 nucleotides line up with TRBD1. The germline V gene has CDR1 GTSNPN and CDR2 SVGIG (reference sequence). The CDR3 loop spans 13 amino acids. With V trimmed by 8 bases and J by 6 bases, 7 bases remained unmatched. In nucleotides, the CDR3 is TGTGCCGGACAGGGGGATTCGTTCAATGAGCAGTTCTTC. It yields the protein CAGQGDSFNEQFF.

The gene calls are TRBV10-3 and TRBJ2-1; 8 nucleotides line up with TRBD1. The CDR3 runs 13 residues. Trimming cost V 7 bases and J 7 bases; bases outside gene matches: 6. Germline V CDR1 and CDR2: ENHRY, SYGVKD. CDR3 sequence: CAITGQGSNEQFF. The CDR3 DNA reads TGTGCCATCACCGGACAGGGTTCGAATGAGCAGTTCTTC.

This clone is termed medium-sized (0.01 to 0.1%). J is TRBJ2-7 and V is TRBV5-1, with TRBD2 as a possible D gene (6 bases). With 0 bases removed from V and 1 base from J, the gap between germline ends came to 11 bases. This CDR3 is 15 amino acids long. The V gene's germline CDR1 is SGHRS and CDR2 YFSETQ. CDR3 residues: CASSLDGGVSYEQYF. The DNA of the CDR3 is TGCGCCAGCAGCTTGGATGGAGGGGTATCCTACGAGCAGTACTTC.

The chain joins TRBV5-4 to TRBJ2-2, with a possible D match to TRBD1 (5 bases). This CDR3 has 13 residues. CDR1 is SGHNT, CDR2 YYREEE, per germline (reference sequence). The V end lost 9 bases, the J end lost 2 bases, and 11 bases lay between the germline ends. The CDR3 coding sequence is TGTGCCACCTTCGACAGTAACACCGGGGAGCTGTTTTTT. It codes for CATFDSNTGELFF.